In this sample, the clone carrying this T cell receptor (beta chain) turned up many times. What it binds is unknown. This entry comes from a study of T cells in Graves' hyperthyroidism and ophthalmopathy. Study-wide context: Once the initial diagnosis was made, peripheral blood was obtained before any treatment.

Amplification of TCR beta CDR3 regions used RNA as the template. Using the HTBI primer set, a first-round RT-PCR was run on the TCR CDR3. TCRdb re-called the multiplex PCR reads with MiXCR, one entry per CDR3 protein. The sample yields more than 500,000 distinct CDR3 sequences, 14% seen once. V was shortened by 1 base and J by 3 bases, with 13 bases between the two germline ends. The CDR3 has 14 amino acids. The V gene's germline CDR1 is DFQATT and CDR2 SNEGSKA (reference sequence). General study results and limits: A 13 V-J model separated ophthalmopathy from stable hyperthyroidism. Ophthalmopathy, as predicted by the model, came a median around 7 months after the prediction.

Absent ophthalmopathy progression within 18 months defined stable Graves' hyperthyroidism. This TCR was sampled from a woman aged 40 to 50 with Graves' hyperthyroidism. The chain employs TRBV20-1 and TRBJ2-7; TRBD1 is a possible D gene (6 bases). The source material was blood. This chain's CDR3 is CSARGTGTFYEQYF. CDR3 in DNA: TGCAGTGCTAGAGGCACCGGGACATTCTACGAGCAGTACTTC.